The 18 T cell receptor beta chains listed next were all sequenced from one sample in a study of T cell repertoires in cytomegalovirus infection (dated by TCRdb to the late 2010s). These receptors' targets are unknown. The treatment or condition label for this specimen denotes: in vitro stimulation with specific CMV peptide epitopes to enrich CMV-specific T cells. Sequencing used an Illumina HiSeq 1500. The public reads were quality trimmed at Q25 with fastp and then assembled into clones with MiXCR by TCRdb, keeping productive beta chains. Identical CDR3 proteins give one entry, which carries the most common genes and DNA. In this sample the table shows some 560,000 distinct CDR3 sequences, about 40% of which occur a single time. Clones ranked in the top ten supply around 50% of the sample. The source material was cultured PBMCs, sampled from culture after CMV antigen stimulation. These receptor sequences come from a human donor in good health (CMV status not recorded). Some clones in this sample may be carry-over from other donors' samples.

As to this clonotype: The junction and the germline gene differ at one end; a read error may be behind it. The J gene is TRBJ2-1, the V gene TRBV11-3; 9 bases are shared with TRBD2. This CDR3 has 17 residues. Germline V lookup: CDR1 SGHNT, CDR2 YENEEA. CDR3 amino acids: CARSLRRIAGDYNEQFF. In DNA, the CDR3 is TGTGCCCGCAGCCTAAGGAGGATAGCGGGAGACTACAATGAGCAGTTCTTC.

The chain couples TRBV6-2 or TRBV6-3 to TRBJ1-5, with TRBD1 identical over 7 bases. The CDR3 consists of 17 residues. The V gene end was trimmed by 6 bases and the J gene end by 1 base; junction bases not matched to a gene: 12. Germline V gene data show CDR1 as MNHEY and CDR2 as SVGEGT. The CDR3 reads CASRPGPGQQSNQPQHF. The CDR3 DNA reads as TGTGCCAGCAGACCTGGCCCGGGACAGCAGAGCAATCAGCCCCAGCATTTT.

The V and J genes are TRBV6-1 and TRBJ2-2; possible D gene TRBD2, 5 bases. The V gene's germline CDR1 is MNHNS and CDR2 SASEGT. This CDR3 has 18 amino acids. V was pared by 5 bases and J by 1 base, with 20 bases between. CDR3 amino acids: CASSPVPPLAGNTGELFF. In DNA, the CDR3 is TGTGCCAGCAGTCCCGTGCCCCCTCTCGCGGGGAACACCGGGGAGCTGTTTTTT.

CDR3 sequence (DNA): TGTGCCAGCAGCCCAACCGTGTTCAGGGGTCTTGGCACAGATACGCAGTATTTT. It yields the protein CASSPTVFRGLGTDTQYF. The genes are TRBV5-4 and TRBJ2-3; TRBD1 might be the D (6 bases). Trimming removed 4 bases from V and 1 base from J, with 22 bases in between. CDR1 is SGHNT and CDR2 is YYREEE in the germline V gene (reference sequence). This CDR3 is 18 amino acids long.

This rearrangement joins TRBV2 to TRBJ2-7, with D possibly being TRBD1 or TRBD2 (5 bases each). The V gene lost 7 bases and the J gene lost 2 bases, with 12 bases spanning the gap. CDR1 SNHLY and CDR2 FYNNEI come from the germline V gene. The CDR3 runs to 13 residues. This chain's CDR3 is CASKGPTAYEQYF. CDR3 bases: TGTGCCAGCAAGGGACCCACGGCCTACGAGCAGTACTTC.

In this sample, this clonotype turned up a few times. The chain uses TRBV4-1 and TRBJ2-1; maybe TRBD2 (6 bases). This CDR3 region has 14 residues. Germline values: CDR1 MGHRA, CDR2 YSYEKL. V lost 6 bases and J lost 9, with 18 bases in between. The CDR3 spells CASRPDYLSSEQFF. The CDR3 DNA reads TGCGCCAGCAGACCGGACTACCTATCTAGTGAGCAGTTCTTC.

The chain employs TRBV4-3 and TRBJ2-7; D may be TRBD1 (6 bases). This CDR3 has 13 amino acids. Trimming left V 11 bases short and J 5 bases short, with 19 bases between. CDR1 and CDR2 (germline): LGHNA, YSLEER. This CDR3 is CADGDTQGNEQYF. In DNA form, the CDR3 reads TGCGCCGACGGGGACACTCAAGGAAACGAGCAGTACTTC.

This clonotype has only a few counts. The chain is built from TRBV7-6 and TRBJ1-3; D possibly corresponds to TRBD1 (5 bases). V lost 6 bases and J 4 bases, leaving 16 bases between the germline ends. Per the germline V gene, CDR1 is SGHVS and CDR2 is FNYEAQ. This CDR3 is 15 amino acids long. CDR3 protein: CASSFTWGGGNTIYF. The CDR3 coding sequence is TGTGCCAGCAGTTTCACCTGGGGGGGAGGAAACACCATATATTTT.

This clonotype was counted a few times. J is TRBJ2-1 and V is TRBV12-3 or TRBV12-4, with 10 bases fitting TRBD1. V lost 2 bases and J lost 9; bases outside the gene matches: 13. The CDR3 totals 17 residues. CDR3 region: CASSLPNPGQGYGEQFF. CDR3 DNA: TGTGCCAGCAGTTTACCTAACCCGGGACAGGGGTACGGTGAGCAGTTCTTC.

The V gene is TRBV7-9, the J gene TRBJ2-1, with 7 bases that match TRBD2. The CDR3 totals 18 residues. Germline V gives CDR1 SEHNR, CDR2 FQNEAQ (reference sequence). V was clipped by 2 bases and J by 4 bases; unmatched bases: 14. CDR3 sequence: CASSLIRPGLPSYNEQFF. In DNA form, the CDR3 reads TGTGCCAGCAGCTTAATAAGACCGGGACTACCCTCTTACAATGAGCAGTTCTTC.

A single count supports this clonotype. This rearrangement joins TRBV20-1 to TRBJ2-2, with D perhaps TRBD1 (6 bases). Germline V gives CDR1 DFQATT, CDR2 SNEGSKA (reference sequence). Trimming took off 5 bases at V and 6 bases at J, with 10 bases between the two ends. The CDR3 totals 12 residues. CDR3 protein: CSALGQSGELFF. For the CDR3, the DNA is TGCAGTGCTCTCGGACAGTCCGGGGAGCTGTTTTTT.

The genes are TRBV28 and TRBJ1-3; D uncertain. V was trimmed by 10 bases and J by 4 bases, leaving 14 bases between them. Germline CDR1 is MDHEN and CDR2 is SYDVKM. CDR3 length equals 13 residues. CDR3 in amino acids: CATVEIAGNTIYF. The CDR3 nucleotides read TGTGCCACGGTCGAAATCGCCGGAAACACCATATATTTT.

CDR3 nucleotides: TGCAGTGCTCCGCGGCCGGGCACAGATACGCAGTATTTT. It codes for CSAPRPGTDTQYF. V and J are TRBV20-1 and TRBJ2-3; D is uncertain. Germline V gene sequence: CDR1 DFQATT, CDR2 SNEGSKA (reference sequence). V gave up 5 bases and J gave up 1 base, with 10 bases separating them. The CDR3 runs to 13 residues.

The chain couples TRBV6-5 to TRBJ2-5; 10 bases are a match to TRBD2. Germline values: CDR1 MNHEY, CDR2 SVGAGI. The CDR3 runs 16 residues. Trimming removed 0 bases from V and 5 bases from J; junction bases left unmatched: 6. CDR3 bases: TGTGCCAGCAGTTACTCCACTAGCGGGGCGCTCGAGACCCAGTACTTC. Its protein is CASSYSTSGALETQYF.

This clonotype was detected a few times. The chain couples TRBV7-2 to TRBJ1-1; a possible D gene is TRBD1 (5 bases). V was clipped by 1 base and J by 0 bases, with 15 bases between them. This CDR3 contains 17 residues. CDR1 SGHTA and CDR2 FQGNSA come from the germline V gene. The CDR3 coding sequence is TGTGCCAGCAGCTTAGTTCCAGGGAGAATTCTGAACACTGAAGCTTTCTTT. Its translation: CASSLVPGRILNTEAFF.

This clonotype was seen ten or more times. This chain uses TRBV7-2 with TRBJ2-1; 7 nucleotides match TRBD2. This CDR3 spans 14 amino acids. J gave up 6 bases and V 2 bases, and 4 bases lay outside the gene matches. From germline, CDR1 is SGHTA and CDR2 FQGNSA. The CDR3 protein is CASSLQTSINEQFF. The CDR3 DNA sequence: TGTGCCAGCAGCTTACAGACTAGCATCAATGAGCAGTTCTTC.

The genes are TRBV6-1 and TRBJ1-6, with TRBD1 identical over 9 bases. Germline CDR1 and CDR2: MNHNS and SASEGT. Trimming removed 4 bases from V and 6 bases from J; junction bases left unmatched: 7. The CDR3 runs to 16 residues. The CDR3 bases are TGTGCCAGCAGTGCCGACGGGACAGGGCCTAATTCACCCCTCCACTTT. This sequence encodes CASSADGTGPNSPLHF.

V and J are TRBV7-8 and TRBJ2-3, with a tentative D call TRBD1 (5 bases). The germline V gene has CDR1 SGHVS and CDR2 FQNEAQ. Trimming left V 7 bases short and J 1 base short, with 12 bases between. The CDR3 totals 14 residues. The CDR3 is CASKQQDGTDTQYF. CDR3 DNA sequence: TGTGCCAGCAAACAACAGGACGGCACAGATACGCAGTATTTT.